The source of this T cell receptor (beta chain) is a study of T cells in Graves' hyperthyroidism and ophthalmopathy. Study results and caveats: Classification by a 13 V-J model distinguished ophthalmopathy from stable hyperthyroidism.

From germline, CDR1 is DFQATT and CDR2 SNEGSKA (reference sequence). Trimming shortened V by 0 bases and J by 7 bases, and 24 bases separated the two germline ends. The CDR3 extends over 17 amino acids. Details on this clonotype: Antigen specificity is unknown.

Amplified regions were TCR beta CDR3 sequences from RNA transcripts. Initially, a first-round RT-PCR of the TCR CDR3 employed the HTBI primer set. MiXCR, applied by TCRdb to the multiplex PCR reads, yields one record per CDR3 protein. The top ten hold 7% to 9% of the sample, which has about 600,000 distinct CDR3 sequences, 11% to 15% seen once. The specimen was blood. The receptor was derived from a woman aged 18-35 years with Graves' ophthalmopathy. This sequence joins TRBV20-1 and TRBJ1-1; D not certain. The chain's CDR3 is CSARDYPPGNDFGEAFF. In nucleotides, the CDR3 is TGCAGTGCTAGAGATTACCCCCCGGGGAATGATTTTGGTGAAGCTTTCTTT.